The 32 T cell receptor beta chains in this list originate from one sample, sequenced in a study of shared clonotypes between healthy human individuals. Data came from immunoSEQ multiplex PCR; TCRdb stores just in-frame clones and leaves some out. The table lists millions of clones, 95% of them singletons. Sequenced input: naive CD4+ T cells sorted from blood. Subset: CD45RA+ positively selected. The receptors were gathered from a man between 18 and 29 years old in good health.

The chain has TRBV5-4 and TRBJ2-7, with 9 bases identical to TRBD1. V shed 3 bases and J 2 bases; nucleotides not matched to a gene: 9. Germline V gene data show CDR1 as SGHNT and CDR2 as YYREEE (reference sequence). CDR3 length: 16 residues. Here the CDR3 reads CASSSKRQGGTYEQYF. The DNA for the CDR3 is TGTGCCAGCAGCTCGAAAAGACAGGGGGGGACCTACGAGCAGTACTTC.

This rearrangement joins TRBV5-1 to TRBJ1-1; D perhaps matches TRBD1 (6 bases). The CDR3 has 13 amino acids. V dropped 3 bases and J dropped 6 bases, with 12 bases sitting between them. Germline V gives CDR1 SGHRS, CDR2 YFSETQ. The CDR3 DNA reads as TGCGCCAGCAGCTCAGGGGTTGGCGCTGAAGCTTTCTTT. This gives the protein CASSSGVGAEAFF.

The chain recombines TRBV10-3 with TRBJ1-5; tentative D call: TRBD1 (6 bases). The germline gives CDR1 ENHRY, CDR2 SYGVKD. The CDR3 is made up of 14 amino acids. V lost 2 bases, J lost 6 bases, and 11 bases lay in between. DNA of the CDR3: TGTGCCATCAGTGAGGCCGGGGGCTTTCAGCCCCAGCATTTT. Its protein is CAISEAGGFQPQHF.

This clone showed up just once. This chain links TRBV2 with TRBJ2-4, with D unclear. The germline V and J ends were trimmed by 6 bases and 7 bases, with 13 bases remaining between them. This CDR3 comprises 13 residues. The germline CDR1 and CDR2 sequences are SNHLY and FYNNEI. The CDR3 here is CASSPEVGNIQYF. The CDR3 coding sequence is TGTGCCAGCAGCCCCGAGGTTGGGAACATTCAGTACTTC.

The CDR3 here is CASVWGSSYNEQFF. The DNA for the CDR3 is TGTGCCAGTGTTTGGGGGAGCTCCTACAATGAGCAGTTCTTC. The chain employs TRBV6-6 and TRBJ2-1; possibly TRBD1 or TRBD2 for D (5 bases each). In germline, CDR1 is MNHNY, CDR2 SVGAGI (reference sequence). The V and J ends lost 9 bases and 0 bases respectively, with 12 bases between them. The CDR3 extends over 14 amino acids.

This chain joins TRBV7-2 and TRBJ2-1; TRBD2 is a possible D gene (6 bases). The CDR3 covers 16 residues. Germline loops: CDR1 SGHTA, CDR2 FQGNSA. V lost 1 base and J 6 bases, leaving 16 bases between the germline ends. The CDR3 DNA follows: TGTGCCAGCAGCTTAGAAGGGACTCTCCCTTTCAATGAGCAGTTCTTC. As protein: CASSLEGTLPFNEQFF.

The chain couples TRBV10-3 to TRBJ1-4; unclear D gene. The CDR3 contains 11 residues. The germline V and J ends were trimmed by 11 bases and 5 bases, with 9 bases remaining between them. Germline CDR1 is ENHRY and CDR2 is SYGVKD. The CDR3 loop is CAVRENEKLFF. The CDR3, as DNA: TGTGCCGTCCGGGAGAATGAAAAACTGTTTTTT.

The chain employs TRBV2 and TRBJ1-1; TRBD1 might be the D (6 bases). Trimming cost V 8 bases and J 4 bases, with 8 bases left between them. CDR1 and CDR2 (germline): SNHLY, FYNNEI. The CDR3 is 11 amino acids. The CDR3 DNA reads TGTGCCAGCGGGGGGCGCACTGAAGCTTTCTTT. Protein product: CASGGRTEAFF.

The CDR3 loop is CAWSVGSGRRDINEKLFF. Here the CDR3 DNA reads TGTGCCTGGAGTGTGGGAAGCGGTAGAAGGGACATTAATGAAAAACTGTTTTTT. The chain combines TRBV30 with TRBJ1-4; the D gene is possibly TRBD1 (6 bases). CDR3 size: 18 residues. Germline V CDR1 and CDR2: GTSNPN, SVGIG (reference sequence). The germline V and J ends were trimmed by 0 bases and 4 bases, with 21 bases remaining between them.

This clone was picked up one time. This chain uses TRBV7-9 with TRBJ2-7, with 13 bases identical to TRBD2. The CDR3 covers 14 residues. CDR1 and CDR2 (germline): SEHNR, FQNEAQ (reference sequence). Germline trimming cut 4 bases from V and 5 bases from J; bases unmatched to any gene: 2. The CDR3 nucleotides are TGTGCCAGCAGCTGGGGACTAGCGGGGAACGAGCAGTACTTC. Translated: CASSWGLAGNEQYF.

J is TRBJ2-1 and V is TRBV11-2; TRBD1 aligns across 7 bases. Germline loops: CDR1 SGHAT, CDR2 FQNNGV. The CDR3 consists of 16 residues. Trimming cost V 4 bases and J 4 bases; bases outside gene matches: 10. DNA of the CDR3: TGTGCCAGCAGCTGGATGGGGACAGTCGGTTACAATGAGCAGTTCTTC. It yields the protein CASSWMGTVGYNEQFF.

Comments on this clone: Other nucleotide sequences from this sample produce the same CDR3. J is TRBJ2-3 and V is TRBV5-1; TRBD2 aligns across 7 bases. V lost 0 bases to trimming and J lost 2 bases; unmatched junction nucleotides: 6. CDR3 length: 16 amino acids. Per the germline V gene, CDR1 is SGHRS and CDR2 is YFSETQ. As DNA, the CDR3 is TGCGCCAGCAGCTTGGGGGCTAGCGGTAACACAGATACGCAGTATTTT. Translating it yields CASSLGASGNTDTQYF.

The V gene is TRBV7-9, the J gene TRBJ1-6; TRBD1 aligns across 10 bases. With V trimmed by 4 bases and J by 8 bases, 8 bases remained unmatched. CDR3 length: 16 residues. Germline values: CDR1 SEHNR, CDR2 FQNEAQ (reference sequence). The CDR3 reads CASSSLRDRGDSPLHF. The CDR3 DNA is TGTGCCAGCAGCTCGCTCCGGGACAGGGGTGATTCACCCCTCCACTTT.

The CDR3 DNA is TGCGCCAGCAGCTTGGTGCCCGACAGCGGGGAGCTGTTTTTT. Protein product: CASSLVPDSGELFF. The chain uses TRBV5-1 and TRBJ2-2; possibly TRBD1 for D (5 bases). V lost 0 bases, J lost 7 bases, and 10 bases lay in between. This CDR3 has 14 residues. Germline V CDR1 and CDR2: SGHRS, YFSETQ.

V usage is TRBV25-1 and J usage is TRBJ2-7; 7 bases align to TRBD1. V lost 9 bases, J lost 2 bases, and 10 bases stayed unmatched. CDR1 MGHDK and CDR2 SYGVNS come from the germline V gene. This CDR3 is 14 amino acids long. This CDR3 is CASRRDSTPYEQYF. CDR3 sequence (DNA): TGTGCCAGTCGCCGGGACAGTACTCCCTACGAGCAGTACTTC.

The rearrangement joins TRBV7-2 to TRBJ2-3, with D possibly being TRBD2 (5 bases). Germline CDR1 reads SGHTA; CDR2 reads FQGNSA. The CDR3 contains 14 residues. Trimming took off 2 bases at V and 6 bases at J, with 12 bases between the two ends. In DNA form, the CDR3 reads TGTGCCAGCAGCTTAAGAGGGAGAACGGATACGCAGTATTTT. Translation: CASSLRGRTDTQYF.

This chain connects TRBV11-2 to TRBJ2-2, with 7 bases identical to TRBD2. Germline V gene lookup returns CDR1 SGHAT and CDR2 FQNNGV. The CDR3 sequence is 17 residues long. The V segment lost 5 bases and the J segment 9 bases; nucleotides outside the gene matches: 18. The CDR3 DNA reads TGTGCCAGCAGCCCCCTAGAGGGAGGGACCTTCCCGAGGGAGCTGTTTTTT. Residues: CASSPLEGGTFPRELFF.

For this clone: The sample holds other DNA sequences that translate to the same CDR3. The chain is built from TRBV9 and TRBJ1-1; D is undetermined. Looked up from germline, CDR1 is SGDLS and CDR2 is YYNGEE. The CDR3 covers 12 residues. The germline V and J ends were trimmed by 0 bases and 5 bases, with 5 bases remaining between them. The CDR3 DNA reads TGTGCCAGCAGCGTAGGCGGTACTGAAGCTTTCTTT. Its protein product is CASSVGGTEAFF.

In nucleotides, the CDR3 is TGTGCCATCAGTGTGGCAGGGCTTGATGGAAACACCATATATTTT. Translation: CAISVAGLDGNTIYF. This chain connects TRBV10-3 to TRBJ1-3, with a possible D match to TRBD1 (5 bases). CDR1 is ENHRY, CDR2 SYGVKD, per germline. V was cut by 4 bases and J by 3 bases, with 13 bases left in between. CDR3 length: 15 amino acids.

The genes are TRBV5-1 and TRBJ2-5; D may be TRBD2 (5 bases). The germline CDR1 and CDR2 sequences are SGHRS and YFSETQ. V gave up 4 bases and J gave up 5 bases, with 15 bases separating them. The CDR3 consists of 14 residues. CDR3 protein: CASSPTGLRETQYF. As DNA, the CDR3 is TGCGCCAGCAGCCCGACCGGACTCCGGGAGACCCAGTACTTC.

The DNA for the CDR3 is TGTGCCAGCAGGGCCAACTACAATGAGCAGTTCTTC. This sequence encodes CASRANYNEQFF. The J gene is TRBJ2-1, the V gene TRBV6-1; D not resolved. The CDR3 is 12 residues long. V dropped 6 bases and J dropped 3 bases, with 6 bases sitting between them. Germline CDR1 reads MNHNS; CDR2 reads SASEGT.

The gene calls are TRBV18 and TRBJ2-4; 10 bases are a match to TRBD2. Germline V gives CDR1 KGHSH, CDR2 LQKENI. The CDR3 has 15 amino acids. V shed 5 bases and J 3 bases; nucleotides not matched to a gene: 4. The CDR3 here is CASSLGTSDKNIQYF. The CDR3 coding sequence is TGTGCCAGCTCATTAGGGACTAGCGACAAAAACATTCAGTACTTC.

This rearrangement joins TRBV4-1 to TRBJ2-1, with 13 bases lining up with TRBD2. CDR1 and CDR2 (germline): MGHRA, YSYEKL. V gave up 2 bases and J gave up 10 bases; unmatched junction bases: 8. This CDR3 comprises 16 residues. The CDR3 DNA reads TGCGCCAGCAGCCAAACAACTAGCGGGGGGGCCCGCGAGCAGTTCTTC. This codes for CASSQTTSGGAREQFF.

CDR3 DNA: TGCGCCAGCACGGACAGGGCGAACACCGGGGAGCTGTTTTTT. Translated, it gives CASTDRANTGELFF. This sequence joins TRBV5-1 and TRBJ2-2; TRBD1 aligns across 8 bases. The length of the CDR3 is 14 residues. Germline V gene data show CDR1 as SGHRS and CDR2 as YFSETQ. The V and J ends lost 6 bases and 0 bases, in that order; junction bases with no gene match: 1.

This sequence joins TRBV7-9 and TRBJ2-7; 9 bases match TRBD1. CDR1 is SEHNR and CDR2 is FQNEAQ in the germline V gene (reference sequence). CDR3 size: 15 residues. J gave up 7 bases and V 0 bases, and 7 bases lay outside the gene matches. CDR3 sequence (DNA): TGTGCCAGCAGCTTAGCGGCGGGGACAGGGAGGGAGCAGTACTTC. Its protein is CASSLAAGTGREQYF.

The V and J genes are TRBV11-2 and TRBJ2-1; 7 nucleotides align to TRBD2. The CDR3 is made up of 15 amino acids. With 3 bases clipped from V and 2 bases from J, the junction kept 4 bases outside the gene matches. Germline CDR1 and CDR2: SGHAT and FQNNGV. CDR3 DNA sequence: TGTGCCAGCAGCTTCGGGGGGTTGACCTACAATGAGCAGTTCTTC. Encoded protein: CASSFGGLTYNEQFF.

This chain links TRBV10-3 with TRBJ1-3, with no clear D. The germline V gene encodes CDR1 ENHRY and CDR2 SYGVKD. This CDR3 has 15 amino acids. Trimming stripped 10 bases from V and 0 bases from J, with 16 bases between. CDR3 sequence: CATGPDGLSGNTIYF. The CDR3, as DNA: TGTGCCACGGGCCCCGACGGCCTCTCTGGAAACACCATATATTTT.

V is TRBV19 and J is TRBJ2-5; possibly TRBD1 for D (6 bases). The CDR3 contains 13 residues. V lost 1 base to trimming and J lost 5 bases, with 8 bases between them. Looked up from germline, CDR1 is LNHDA and CDR2 is SQIVND (reference sequence). The DNA of the CDR3 is TGTGCCAGTAGTATAGCGCAGGGGGAGACCCAGTACTTC. It is translated as CASSIAQGETQYF. The variable domain in full, completed from reference TRBV19 and TRBJ2-5, reads DGGITQSPKYLFRKEGQNVTLSCEQNLNHDAMYWYRQDPGQGLRLIYYSQIVNDFQKGDIAEGYSVSREKKESFPLTVTSAQKNPTAFYLCASSIAQGETQYFGPGTRLLVL.

The V gene is TRBV11-2, the J gene TRBJ1-1; tentatively, D is TRBD1 (5 bases). V was pared by 0 bases and J by 6 bases, with 11 bases between. Germline loops: CDR1 SGHAT, CDR2 FQNNGV. The CDR3 spans 14 residues. CDR3 in DNA: TGTGCCAGCAGCTTAGACGGCAGGGAAGCTGAAGCTTTCTTT. Residues: CASSLDGREAEAFF.

V usage is TRBV9 and J usage is TRBJ1-2; a possible D gene is TRBD1 (5 bases). The CDR3 consists of 14 residues. The V end was cut by 0 bases, the J end by 7 bases, with 13 bases between. Germline V gives CDR1 SGDLS, CDR2 YYNGEE. The CDR3 region has the DNA TGTGCCAGCAGCGTAGAGACGCGGGGGACTGGCTACACCTTC. Its protein product is CASSVETRGTGYTF.

This chain connects TRBV7-9 to TRBJ1-1; D is ambiguous. The ends were cut back, 5 bases at V and 1 base at J, with 11 bases in the middle. Looked up from germline, CDR1 is SEHNR and CDR2 is FQNEAQ (reference sequence). CDR3 length: 14 residues. The CDR3 DNA reads as TGTGCCAGCAGCGCCGGCCGGGAGAACACTGAAGCTTTCTTT. Translation: CASSAGRENTEAFF.

This sequence joins TRBV29-1 and TRBJ1-1; D ambiguous. Germline values: CDR1 SQVTM, CDR2 ANQGSEA. CDR3 length: 9 amino acids. Trimming removed 3 bases at V and 4 bases at J, with 0 bases between. The CDR3 DNA sequence: TGCAGCGTTGACACTGAAGCTTTCTTT. Translated: CSVDTEAFF.